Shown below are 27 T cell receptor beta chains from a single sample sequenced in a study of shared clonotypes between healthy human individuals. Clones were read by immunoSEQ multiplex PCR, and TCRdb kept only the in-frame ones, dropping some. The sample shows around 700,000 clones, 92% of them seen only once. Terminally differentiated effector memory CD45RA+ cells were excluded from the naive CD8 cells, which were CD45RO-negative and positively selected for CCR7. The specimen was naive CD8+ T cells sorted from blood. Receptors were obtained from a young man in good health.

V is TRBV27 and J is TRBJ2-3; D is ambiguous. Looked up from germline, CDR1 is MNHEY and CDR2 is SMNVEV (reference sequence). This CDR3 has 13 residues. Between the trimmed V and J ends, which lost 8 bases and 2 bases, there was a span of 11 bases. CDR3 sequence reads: CASCRTITDTQYF. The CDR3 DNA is TGTGCCAGCTGCCGGACCATCACAGATACGCAGTATTTT.

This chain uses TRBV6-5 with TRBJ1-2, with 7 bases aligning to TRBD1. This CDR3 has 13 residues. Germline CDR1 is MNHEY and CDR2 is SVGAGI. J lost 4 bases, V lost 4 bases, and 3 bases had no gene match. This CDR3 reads CASSSGGFYGYTF. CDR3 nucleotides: TGTGCCAGCAGTTCAGGGGGTTTCTATGGCTACACCTTC.

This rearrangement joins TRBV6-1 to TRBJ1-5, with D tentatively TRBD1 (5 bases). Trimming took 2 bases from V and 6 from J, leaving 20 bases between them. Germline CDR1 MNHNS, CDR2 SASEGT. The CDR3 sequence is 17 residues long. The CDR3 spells CASSEYPSGGNFQPQHF. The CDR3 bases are TGTGCCAGCAGTGAATACCCGTCGGGGGGGAACTTTCAGCCCCAGCATTTT.

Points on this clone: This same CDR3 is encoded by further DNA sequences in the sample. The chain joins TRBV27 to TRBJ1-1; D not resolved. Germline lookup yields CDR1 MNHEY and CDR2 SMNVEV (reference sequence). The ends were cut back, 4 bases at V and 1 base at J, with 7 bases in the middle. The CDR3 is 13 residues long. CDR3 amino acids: CASSSRENTEAFF. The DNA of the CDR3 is TGTGCCAGCAGTTCGAGGGAGAACACTGAAGCTTTCTTT.

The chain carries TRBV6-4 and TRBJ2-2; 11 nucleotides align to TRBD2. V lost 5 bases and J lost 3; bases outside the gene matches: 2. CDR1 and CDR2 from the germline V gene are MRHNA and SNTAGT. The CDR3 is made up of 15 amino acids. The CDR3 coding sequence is TGTGCCAGCAGTATACTAGCGGGAGACACCGGGGAGCTGTTTTTT. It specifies CASSILAGDTGELFF.

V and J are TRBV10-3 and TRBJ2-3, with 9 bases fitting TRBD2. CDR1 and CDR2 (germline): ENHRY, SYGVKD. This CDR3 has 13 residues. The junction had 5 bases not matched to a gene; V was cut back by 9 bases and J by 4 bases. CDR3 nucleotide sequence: TGTGCCATGAATAGCGGGAGCGCAGATACGCAGTATTTT. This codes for CAMNSGSADTQYF.

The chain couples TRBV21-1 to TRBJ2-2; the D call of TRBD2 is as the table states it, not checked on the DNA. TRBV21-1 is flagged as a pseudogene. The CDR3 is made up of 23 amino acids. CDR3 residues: CASSSRNPSGPHDWRELAGELFF. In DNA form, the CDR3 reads TGTGCCAGCAGCTCTCGAAATCCCTCGGGTCCCCATGACTGGCGGGAGCTTGCCGGGGAGCTGTTTTTT.

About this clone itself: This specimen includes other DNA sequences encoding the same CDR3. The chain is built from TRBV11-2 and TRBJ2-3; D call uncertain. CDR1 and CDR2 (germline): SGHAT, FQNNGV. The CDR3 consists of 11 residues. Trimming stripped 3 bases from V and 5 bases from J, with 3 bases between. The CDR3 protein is CASSLGDTQYF. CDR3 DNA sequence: TGTGCCAGCAGCTTGGGAGATACGCAGTATTTT.

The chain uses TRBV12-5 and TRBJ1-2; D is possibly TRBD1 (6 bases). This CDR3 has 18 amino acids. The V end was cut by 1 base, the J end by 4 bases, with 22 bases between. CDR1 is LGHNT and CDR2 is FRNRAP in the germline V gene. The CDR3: CASGLDSTGTPNLYGYTF. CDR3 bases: TGTGCTAGTGGTTTGGACTCGACCGGGACACCTAACCTCTATGGCTACACCTTC.

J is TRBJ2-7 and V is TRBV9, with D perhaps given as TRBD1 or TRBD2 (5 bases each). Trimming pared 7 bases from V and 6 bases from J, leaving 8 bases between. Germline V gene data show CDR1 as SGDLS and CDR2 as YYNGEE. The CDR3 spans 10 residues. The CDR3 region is CASGDGEQYF. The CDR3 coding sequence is TGTGCCAGCGGGGACGGCGAGCAGTACTTC.

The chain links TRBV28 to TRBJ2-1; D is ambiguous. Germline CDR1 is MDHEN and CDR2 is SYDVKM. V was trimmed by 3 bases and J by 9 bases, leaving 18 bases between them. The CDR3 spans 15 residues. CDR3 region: CASSLFDSPKGEQFF. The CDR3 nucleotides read TGTGCCAGCAGTTTGTTCGACTCCCCGAAGGGTGAGCAGTTCTTC.

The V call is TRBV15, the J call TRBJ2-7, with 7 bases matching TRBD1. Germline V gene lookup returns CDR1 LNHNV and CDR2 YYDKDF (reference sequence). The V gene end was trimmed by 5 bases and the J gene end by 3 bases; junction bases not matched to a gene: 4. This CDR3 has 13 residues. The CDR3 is CATSPDRSYEQYF. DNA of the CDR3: TGTGCCACCAGCCCGGACAGGAGCTACGAGCAGTACTTC.

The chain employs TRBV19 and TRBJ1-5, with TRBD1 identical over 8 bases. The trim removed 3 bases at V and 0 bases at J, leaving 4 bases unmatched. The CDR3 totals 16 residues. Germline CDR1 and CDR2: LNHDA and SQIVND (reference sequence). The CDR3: CASSITGGYSNQPQHF. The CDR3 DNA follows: TGTGCCAGTAGTATTACAGGGGGGTATAGCAATCAGCCCCAGCATTTT. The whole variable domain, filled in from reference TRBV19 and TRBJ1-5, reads DGGITQSPKYLFRKEGQNVTLSCEQNLNHDAMYWYRQDPGQGLRLIYYSQIVNDFQKGDIAEGYSVSREKKESFPLTVTSAQKNPTAFYLCASSITGGYSNQPQHFGDGTRLSIL.

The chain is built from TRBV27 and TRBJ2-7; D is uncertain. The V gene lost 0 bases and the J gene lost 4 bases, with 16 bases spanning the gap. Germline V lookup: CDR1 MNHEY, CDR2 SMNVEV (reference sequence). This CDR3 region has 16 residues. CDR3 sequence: CASSLSDGERKYEQYF. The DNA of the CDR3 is TGTGCCAGCAGTTTATCGGACGGAGAGAGAAAATACGAGCAGTACTTC.

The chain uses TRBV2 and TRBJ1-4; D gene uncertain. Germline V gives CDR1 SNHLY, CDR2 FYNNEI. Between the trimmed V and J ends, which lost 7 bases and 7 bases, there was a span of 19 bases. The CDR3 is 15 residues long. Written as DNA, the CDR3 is TGTGCCAGCAAGGCCGATGGCCGGGTTAGTGAAAAACTGTTTTTT. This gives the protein CASKADGRVSEKLFF.

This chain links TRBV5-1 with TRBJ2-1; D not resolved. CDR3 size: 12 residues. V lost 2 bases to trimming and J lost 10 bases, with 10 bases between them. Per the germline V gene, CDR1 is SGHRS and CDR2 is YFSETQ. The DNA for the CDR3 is TGCGCCAGCAGCTTCGAAGTCAACGAGCAGTTCTTC. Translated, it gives CASSFEVNEQFF. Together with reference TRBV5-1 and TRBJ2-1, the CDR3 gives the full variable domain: KAGVTQTPRYLIKTRGQQVTLSCSPISGHRSVSWYQQTPGQGLQFLFEYFSETQRNKGNFPGRFSGRQFSNSRSEMNVSTLELGDSALYLCASSFEVNEQFFGPGTRLTVL.

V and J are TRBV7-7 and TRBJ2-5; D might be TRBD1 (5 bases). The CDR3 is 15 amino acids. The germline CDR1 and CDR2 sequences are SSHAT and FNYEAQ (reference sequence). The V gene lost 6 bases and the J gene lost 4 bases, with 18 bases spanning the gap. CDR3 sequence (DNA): TGTGCCAGCAGTCGCCTGGGGCAGTGGGGAGAGACCCAGTACTTC. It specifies CASSRLGQWGETQYF. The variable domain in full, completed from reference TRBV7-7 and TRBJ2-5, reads GAGVSQSPRYKVTKRGQDVTLRCDPISSHATLYWYQQALGQGPEFLTYFNYEAQPDKSGLPSDRFSAERPEGSISTLTIQRTEQRDSAMYRCASSRLGQWGETQYFGPGTRLLVL.

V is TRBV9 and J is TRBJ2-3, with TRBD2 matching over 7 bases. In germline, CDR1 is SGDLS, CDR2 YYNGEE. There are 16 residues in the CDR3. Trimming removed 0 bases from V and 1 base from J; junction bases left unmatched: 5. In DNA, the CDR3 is TGTGCCAGCAGCGTAGAGGGGAGGGTTGGCACAGATACGCAGTATTTT. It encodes CASSVEGRVGTDTQYF.

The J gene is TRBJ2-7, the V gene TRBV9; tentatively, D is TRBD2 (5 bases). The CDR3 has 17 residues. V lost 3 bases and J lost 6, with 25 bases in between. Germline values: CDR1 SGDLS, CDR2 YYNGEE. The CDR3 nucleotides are TGTGCCAGCAGCGACACTGTCGGAGGCCTGGAATGGGGCGAGCAGTACTTC. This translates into CASSDTVGGLEWGEQYF.

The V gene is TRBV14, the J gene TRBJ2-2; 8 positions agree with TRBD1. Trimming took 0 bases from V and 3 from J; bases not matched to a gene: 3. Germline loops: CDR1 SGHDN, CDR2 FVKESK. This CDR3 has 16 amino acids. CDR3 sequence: CASSQDWTGYTGELFF. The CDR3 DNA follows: TGTGCCAGCAGCCAAGATTGGACAGGGTACACCGGGGAGCTGTTTTTT.

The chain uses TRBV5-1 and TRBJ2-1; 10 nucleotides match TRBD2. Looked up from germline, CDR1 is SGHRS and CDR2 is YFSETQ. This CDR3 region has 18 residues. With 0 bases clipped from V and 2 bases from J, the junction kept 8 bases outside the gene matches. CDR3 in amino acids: CASSLEKPGTSAYNEQFF. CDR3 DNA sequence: TGCGCCAGCAGCTTGGAGAAACCGGGGACTAGCGCCTACAATGAGCAGTTCTTC. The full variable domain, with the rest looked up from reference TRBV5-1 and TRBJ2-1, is KAGVTQTPRYLIKTRGQQVTLSCSPISGHRSVSWYQQTPGQGLQFLFEYFSETQRNKGNFPGRFSGRQFSNSRSEMNVSTLELGDSALYLCASSLEKPGTSAYNEQFFGPGTRLTVL.

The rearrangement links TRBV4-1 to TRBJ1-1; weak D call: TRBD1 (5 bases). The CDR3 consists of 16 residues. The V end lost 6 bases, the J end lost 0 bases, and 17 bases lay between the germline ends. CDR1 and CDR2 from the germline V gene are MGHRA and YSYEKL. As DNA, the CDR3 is TGCGCCAGCAGAACCGGGACTCTCAGTATGAACACTGAAGCTTTCTTT. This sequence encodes CASRTGTLSMNTEAFF.

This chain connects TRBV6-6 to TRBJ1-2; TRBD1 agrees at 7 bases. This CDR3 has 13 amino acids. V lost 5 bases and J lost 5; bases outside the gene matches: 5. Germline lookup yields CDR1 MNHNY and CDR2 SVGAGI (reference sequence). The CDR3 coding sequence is TGTGCCAGCAGTAACCGGGACAGATATGGCTACACCTTC. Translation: CASSNRDRYGYTF.

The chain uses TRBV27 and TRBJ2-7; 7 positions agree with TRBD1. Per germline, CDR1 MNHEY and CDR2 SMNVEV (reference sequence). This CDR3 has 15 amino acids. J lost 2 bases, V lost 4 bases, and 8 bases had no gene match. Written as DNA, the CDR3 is TGTGCCAGCAGTTCCCGGGACAGAAGCCCCTACGAGCAGTACTTC. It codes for CASSSRDRSPYEQYF.

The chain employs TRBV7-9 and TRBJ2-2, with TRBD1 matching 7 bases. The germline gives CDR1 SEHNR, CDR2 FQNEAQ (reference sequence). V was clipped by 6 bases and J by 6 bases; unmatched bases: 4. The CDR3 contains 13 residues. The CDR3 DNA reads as TGTGCCAGCAGTTACAGGGGAGCCGGGGAGCTGTTTTTT. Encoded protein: CASSYRGAGELFF.

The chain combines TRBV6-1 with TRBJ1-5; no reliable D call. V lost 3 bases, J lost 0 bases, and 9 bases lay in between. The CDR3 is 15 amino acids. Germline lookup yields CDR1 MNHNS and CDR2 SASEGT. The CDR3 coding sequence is TGTGCCAGCAGTGACGGGGTTTATAGCAATCAGCCCCAGCATTTT. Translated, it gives CASSDGVYSNQPQHF.

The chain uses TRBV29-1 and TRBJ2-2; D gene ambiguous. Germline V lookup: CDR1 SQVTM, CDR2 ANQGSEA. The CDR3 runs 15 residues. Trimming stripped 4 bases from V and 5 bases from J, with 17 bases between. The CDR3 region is CSVVSLQERTGELFF. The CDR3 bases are TGCAGCGTTGTAAGCCTTCAGGAGAGGACCGGGGAGCTGTTTTTT.